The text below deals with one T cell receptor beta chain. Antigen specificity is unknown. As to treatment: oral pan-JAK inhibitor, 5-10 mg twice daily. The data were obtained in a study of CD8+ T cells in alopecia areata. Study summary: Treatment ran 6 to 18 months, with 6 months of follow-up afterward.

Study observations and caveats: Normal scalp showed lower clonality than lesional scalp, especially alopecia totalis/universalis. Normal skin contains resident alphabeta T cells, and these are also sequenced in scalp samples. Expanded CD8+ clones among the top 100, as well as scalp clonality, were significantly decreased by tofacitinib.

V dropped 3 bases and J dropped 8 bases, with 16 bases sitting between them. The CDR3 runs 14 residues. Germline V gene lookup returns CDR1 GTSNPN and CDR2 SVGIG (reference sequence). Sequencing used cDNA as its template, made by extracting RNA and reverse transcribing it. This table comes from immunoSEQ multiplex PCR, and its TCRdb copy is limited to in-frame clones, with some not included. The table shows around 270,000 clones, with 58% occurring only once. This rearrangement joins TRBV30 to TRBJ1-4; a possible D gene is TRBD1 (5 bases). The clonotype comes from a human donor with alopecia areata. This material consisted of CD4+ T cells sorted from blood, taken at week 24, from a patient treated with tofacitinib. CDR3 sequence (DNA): TGTGCCTGGAGCTCGGGGGGAAACGGAGAAAAACTGTTTTTT. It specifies CAWSSGGNGEKLFF.